This T cell receptor (beta chain) was found in a study of T cells in localized non-small cell lung cancer. Study-level findings and limits: There was an association of higher blood T cell density with longer overall survival. Tumor samples were not multi-region, leaving intratumor heterogeneity unexcluded. It was uninvolved adjacent lung that showed the highest T cell clonality, exceeding tumor. Adjacent lung tissue had a median about 60 of the top 100 clones found in the tumor.

Here immunoSEQ multiplex PCR was the method, and the copy in TCRdb shows in-frame clones only, minus some. Of approximately 17,000 clones listed, roughly 80% are singletons. The germline V gene encodes CDR1 SGHTA and CDR2 FQGNSA. The CDR3 runs 12 residues. V lost 6 bases and J 4 bases, leaving 9 bases between the germline ends. Regarding this clone: Its antigen is unidentified.

Specimen: peripheral blood, collected before any cancer treatment. The chain has TRBV7-2 and TRBJ2-5; perhaps TRBD2 as D (5 bases). The TCR was taken from a male donor at least 60 years old with stage I lung adenocarcinoma. CDR3 nucleotide sequence: TGTGCCAGCAGTACTAGAGGAGAGACCCAGTACTTC. Protein product: CASSTRGETQYF.